The 15 T cell receptor beta chains below all came from one sample that was sequenced in a study of blood T cells in healthy people across ages. The second PCR ran roughly 6 to 11 cycles with a sample-barcoded 5' primer and J-beta primers. TCRdb redid the calling of the 5' RACE reads with MiXCR, one entry per CDR3 protein. The sample lists about a million distinct CDR3 sequences, approximately 50% occurring once. Sequenced input: blood. These receptors were collected from a woman in her fifties or sixties in good health.

The chain links TRBV21-1 to TRBJ1-6; the table calls TRBD1, which could not be checked here. TRBV21-1 is reported as a pseudogene. The CDR3 covers 15 residues. The CDR3 here is CASSNPGQGWSPLHF. CDR3 sequence (DNA): TGTGCCAGCAGCAATCCGGGACAGGGTTGGTCACCCCTCCACTTT.

Only a few counts were recorded for this clonotype. This chain connects TRBV4-1 to TRBJ1-2, with TRBD1 as a possible D gene (5 bases). The CDR3 has 17 residues. Germline lookup yields CDR1 MGHRA and CDR2 YSYEKL. V was shortened by 4 bases and J by 5 bases, with 23 bases between the two germline ends. This CDR3 is CASSRPGGAPDPYGYTF. The CDR3 region has the DNA TGCGCCAGCAGCCGGCCGGGAGGGGCACCCGATCCTTATGGCTACACCTTC.

About this clonotype itself: The junction and the germline gene differ at one end; a read error may be behind it. This chain links TRBV10-3 with TRBJ2-7, with 9 bases fitting TRBD2. The CDR3 is 15 residues long. The germline gives CDR1 ENHRY, CDR2 SYGVKD. In DNA, the CDR3 is TGTGCCATCCGTGAGAAATTAGCGGGAGTGGCCGAGCAGTACTTC. This sequence encodes CAIREKLAGVAEQYF.

In this sample, this clonotype turned up a few times. The chain couples TRBV29-1 to TRBJ2-1; possible D gene TRBD1, 6 bases. Gene TRBJ2-7 matches the end of the DNA better, so the J call may be wrong. Germline V gene lookup returns CDR1 SQVTM and CDR2 ANQGSEA. The CDR3 runs to 13 residues. This chain's CDR3 is CSVADRTYNEQYF. CDR3 DNA: TGCAGCGTCGCGGACAGAACCTACAATGAGCAGTACTTC.

CDR3 protein: CASSAGGELFF. CDR3 DNA: TGTGCCAGCAGTGCCGGCGGGGAGCTGTTTTTT. The rearrangement joins TRBV25-1 to TRBJ2-2; no reliable D call. Germline V gene data show CDR1 as MGHDK and CDR2 as SYGVNS. V was shortened by 4 bases and J by 7 bases, with 4 bases between the two germline ends. This CDR3 contains 11 residues.

The V and J genes are TRBV7-9 and TRBJ2-5; no firm D call. V was cut by 5 bases and J by 5 bases, with 15 bases left in between. The CDR3 is 14 residues long. CDR1 is SEHNR, CDR2 FQNEAQ, per germline (reference sequence). CDR3 sequence: CASSLEALGETQYF. The CDR3 nucleotides are TGTGCCAGCAGCCTCGAAGCGCTCGGGGAGACCCAGTACTTC. Combining the CDR3 with reference TRBV7-9 and TRBJ2-5 gives the whole variable domain DTGVSQNPRHKITKRGQNVTFRCDPISEHNRLYWYRQTLGQGPEFLTYFQNEAQLEKSRLLSDRFSAERPKGSFSTLEIQRTEQGDSAMYLCASSLEALGETQYFGPGTRLLVL.

This clonotype has only a few counts. This sequence joins TRBV7-2 and TRBJ1-4; D is perhaps TRBD1 (5 bases). Trimming stripped 4 bases from V and 0 bases from J, with 9 bases between. The V gene's germline CDR1 is SGHTA and CDR2 FQGNSA. The CDR3 covers 15 residues. CDR3: CASSWGSATNEKLFF. The CDR3, as DNA: TGTGCCAGCAGCTGGGGGAGTGCAACTAATGAAAAACTGTTTTTT.

This clonotype was seen a few times. This chain connects TRBV5-1 to TRBJ2-1; TRBD1 might be the D (6 bases). V shed 0 bases and J shed 8 bases, with 12 bases lying between them. Germline V gene sequence: CDR1 SGHRS, CDR2 YFSETQ. This CDR3 comprises 14 residues. The CDR3 sequence is CASSLDREIDEQFF. CDR3 coding DNA: TGCGCCAGCAGCTTGGACAGGGAAATAGATGAGCAGTTCTTC.

The J gene is TRBJ2-7, the V gene TRBV4-3, with TRBD2 as a possible D gene (6 bases). The ends were cut back, 0 bases at V and 5 bases at J, with 17 bases in the middle. The germline gives CDR1 LGHNA, CDR2 YSLEER. This CDR3 contains 16 residues. The CDR3 nucleotides read TGCGCCAGCAGCCAAGATGGGGCCGGGAGTAATGACGAGCAGTACTTC. Residues: CASSQDGAGSNDEQYF.

This chain links TRBV29-1 with TRBJ2-1; 9 nucleotides line up with TRBD1. Per germline, CDR1 SQVTM and CDR2 ANQGSEA. This CDR3 region has 13 residues. The ends lost 7 bases at V and 3 bases at J; junction bases unmatched: 4. The CDR3: CSGGTGSYNEQFF. CDR3 coding DNA: TGCAGCGGGGGGACAGGGAGCTACAATGAGCAGTTCTTC.

This rearrangement joins TRBV28 to TRBJ2-7; D possibly corresponds to TRBD2 (5 bases). CDR1 MDHEN and CDR2 SYDVKM come from the germline V gene. This CDR3 is 14 amino acids long. Trimming removed 6 bases from V and 1 base from J, with 13 bases in between. CDR3 sequence reads: CASRPSGWSYEQYF. CDR3 coding DNA: TGTGCCAGCAGACCATCGGGGTGGTCCTACGAGCAGTACTTC.

The chain is built from TRBV20-1 and TRBJ2-7; tentatively, D is TRBD2 (5 bases). This CDR3 comprises 15 residues. Trimming left V 3 bases short and J 0 bases short, with 15 bases between. Germline-derived CDR1 and CDR2 are DFQATT and SNEGSKA (reference sequence). The CDR3 sequence is CSARGNSALSYEQYF. CDR3 bases: TGCAGTGCTAGGGGGAATAGCGCCCTCTCCTACGAGCAGTACTTC.

The genes are TRBV7-8 and TRBJ1-4; TRBD1 aligns across 7 bases. The CDR3 covers 14 residues. The J segment lost 5 bases and the V segment lost 5 bases, leaving 5 bases of the junction unmatched. The germline gives CDR1 SGHVS, CDR2 FQNEAQ. CDR3 region: CASSPDRLNEKLFF. DNA of the CDR3: TGTGCCAGCAGCCCGGACAGGCTCAATGAAAAACTGTTTTTT.

V gene TRBV30 combines with J gene TRBJ2-5; D is unclear. The end of the DNA aligns better with TRBJ2-4, so the J call may be wrong. There are 14 residues in the CDR3. Germline loops: CDR1 GTSNPN, CDR2 SVGIG (reference sequence). In DNA, the CDR3 is TGTGCCTGGAGTGTAGGCCTTACCGAAAACATTCAGTACTTC. This encodes CAWSVGLTENIQYF.

The rearrangement links TRBV20-1 to TRBJ2-5; 9 bases fit TRBD2. Near its end, the DNA agrees better with TRBJ2-7, so the J call may be wrong. The CDR3 is 15 amino acids. Germline CDR1 is DFQATT and CDR2 is SNEGSKA (reference sequence). CDR3 amino acids: CSASSAGGMVDEQYF. The CDR3 DNA follows: TGCAGTGCTAGTTCAGCGGGAGGAATGGTTGACGAGCAGTACTTC.